This passage covers 29 T cell receptor beta chains from one sample sequenced in a study of CD8 T cells in Susac syndrome. Reverse transcription of roughly 0.5 to 1 ug RNA was carried out with random hexamers. One entry per CDR3 protein, called by TCRdb with MiXCR from the immunoSEQ multiplex PCR reads. The repertoire includes 150,000 to 200,000 distinct CDR3 sequences, 90% to 95% of them detected once, and approximately 0.11% sits in the top ten. The sequenced sample was CD4+ T cells from PBMCs. The receptor set was obtained from a human donor with Susac syndrome.

The genes are TRBV3-1 and TRBJ1-2; 12 bases match TRBD1. Per the germline V gene, CDR1 is LGHDT and CDR2 is YNNKEL (reference sequence). V was clipped by 2 bases and J by 6 bases; unmatched bases: 7. CDR3 size: 16 residues. The CDR3 bases are TGTGCCAGCAGCCAAACCGGGACAGGGGGCAGGGATGGCTACACCTTC. It translates to CASSQTGTGGRDGYTF.

The V gene is TRBV5-4, the J gene TRBJ2-7; 7 positions match TRBD2. Germline values: CDR1 SGHNT, CDR2 YYREEE (reference sequence). The V gene end was trimmed by 4 bases and the J gene end by 2 bases; junction bases not matched to a gene: 3. This CDR3 contains 13 residues. CDR3 region: CASSHGGTYEQYF. The CDR3 DNA sequence: TGTGCCAGCAGCCACGGGGGGACCTACGAGCAGTACTTC.

This clonotype was observed a handful of times. This rearrangement joins TRBV5-1 to TRBJ2-2, with D perhaps matching TRBD2 (5 bases). Trimming cost V 4 bases and J 0 bases, with 10 bases left between them. Per the germline V gene, CDR1 is SGHRS and CDR2 is YFSETQ. CDR3 length: 15 amino acids. CDR3 sequence reads: CASSASGANTGELFF. The CDR3 nucleotides read TGCGCCAGCAGCGCCTCCGGGGCGAACACCGGGGAGCTGTTTTTT. The full variable domain, its missing parts supplied by reference TRBV5-1 and TRBJ2-2, is KAGVTQTPRYLIKTRGQQVTLSCSPISGHRSVSWYQQTPGQGLQFLFEYFSETQRNKGNFPGRFSGRQFSNSRSEMNVSTLELGDSALYLCASSASGANTGELFFGEGSRLTVL.

This chain connects TRBV12-3 or TRBV12-4 to TRBJ2-7, with 11 bases that match TRBD1. CDR3 size: 13 residues. The junction had 3 bases not matched to a gene; V was cut back by 5 bases and J by 6 bases. The CDR3 DNA reads TGTGCCAGCAGTACCGGGACAGGGGGCGAGCAGTACTTC. Amino acids: CASSTGTGGEQYF.

CDR3 in DNA: TGCAGCGCGGGGACAGGGGGCGAGGACGAGCAGTACTTC. Amino acids: CSAGTGGEDEQYF. This rearrangement joins TRBV29-1 to TRBJ2-7; 12 bases map to TRBD1. Losses at the gene ends were 7 bases for V and 5 bases for J; bases not matched to a gene: 6. This CDR3 contains 13 residues. The germline V gene encodes CDR1 SQVTM and CDR2 ANQGSEA.

This sequence joins TRBV5-1 and TRBJ1-1; tentative D call: TRBD1 (6 bases). V gave up 5 bases and J gave up 8 bases, with 16 bases separating them. CDR3 length: 13 residues. Germline values: CDR1 SGHRS, CDR2 YFSETQ. The CDR3 is CASSEGGKTEAFF. CDR3 nucleotides: TGCGCCAGCAGTGAGGGGGGGAAAACGGAAGCTTTCTTT.

The V gene is TRBV25-1, the J gene TRBJ1-6, with D perhaps TRBD1 (6 bases). There are 14 residues in the CDR3. The V end lost 6 bases, the J end lost 2 bases, and 8 bases lay between the germline ends. Germline lookup yields CDR1 MGHDK and CDR2 SYGVNS. The DNA for the CDR3 is TGTGCCAGCAGCCACAGGGCCTATAATTCACCCCTCCACTTT. It is translated as CASSHRAYNSPLHF.

Only one count was recorded for this clonotype. The J gene is TRBJ2-3, the V gene TRBV9; D is undetermined. The CDR3 length is 13 residues. Germline CDR1 reads SGDLS; CDR2 reads YYNGEE. V lost 4 bases and J lost 6, with 12 bases in between. CDR3 nucleotide sequence: TGTGCCAGCAGCCCGGACCTACATGATACGCAGTATTTT. Translating it yields CASSPDLHDTQYF.

V and J are TRBV27 and TRBJ1-6; 7 nucleotides match TRBD1. CDR1 and CDR2 from the germline V gene are MNHEY and SMNVEV (reference sequence). This CDR3 comprises 14 residues. V shed 8 bases, J shed 9 bases, and the junction held 10 bases outside the gene matches. The CDR3: CASRLDREASPLHF. Written as DNA, the CDR3 is TGTGCCAGCCGATTAGACAGGGAGGCTTCACCCCTCCACTTT.

The chain couples TRBV7-2 to TRBJ2-7; no definite D call. Germline lookup yields CDR1 SGHTA and CDR2 FQGNSA. This CDR3 spans 13 amino acids. The V end lost 5 bases, the J end lost 3 bases, and 11 bases lay between the germline ends. CDR3: CASSPGQLYEQYF. The CDR3 DNA reads as TGTGCCAGCAGCCCCGGGCAGCTCTACGAGCAGTACTTC. The full variable domain, in which reference TRBV7-2 and TRBJ2-7 provide the parts outside the CDR3, is GAGVSQSPSNKVTEKGKDVELRCDPISGHTALYWYRQSLGQGLEFLIYFQGNSAPDKSGLPSDRFSAERTGGSVSTLTIQRTQQEDSAVYLCASSPGQLYEQYFGPGTRLTVT.

This chain uses TRBV24-1 with TRBJ2-4; D is possibly TRBD1 (5 bases). CDR1 is KGHDR, CDR2 SFDVKD, per germline. This CDR3 is built from 15 residues. V was cut by 3 bases and J by 7 bases, with 15 bases left in between. CDR3: CATSDPTAEGNIQYF. The CDR3 nucleotides are TGTGCCACCAGTGATCCGACAGCAGAAGGGAACATTCAGTACTTC.

V gene TRBV6-6 combines with J gene TRBJ2-5; D unresolved. V lost 6 bases and J 3 bases, leaving 11 bases between the germline ends. This CDR3 is 13 amino acids long. The germline CDR1 and CDR2 sequences are MNHNY and SVGAGI (reference sequence). Written as DNA, the CDR3 is TGTGCCAGCAGCCCCGTCTGGGAAGAGACCCAGTACTTC. Its translation is CASSPVWEETQYF.

The chain links TRBV7-8 to TRBJ2-2; D gene ambiguous. The length of the CDR3 is 14 residues. V lost 4 bases and J 3 bases, leaving 9 bases between the germline ends. Germline V lookup: CDR1 SGHVS, CDR2 FQNEAQ. The CDR3 DNA reads as TGTGCCAGCAGCTCCCGACCTGACACCGGGGAGCTGTTTTTT. Its translation is CASSSRPDTGELFF.

This rearrangement joins TRBV18 to TRBJ1-2, with TRBD1 identical over 8 bases. The V gene end was trimmed by 2 bases and the J gene end by 2 bases; junction bases not matched to a gene: 7. Per germline, CDR1 KGHSH and CDR2 LQKENI. The length of the CDR3 is 16 residues. The CDR3 DNA reads as TGTGCCAGCTCACCATTTGGTCAGGGGGCCAACTATGGCTACACCTTC. Amino acids: CASSPFGQGANYGYTF.

This clonotype was counted once. The chain employs TRBV25-1 and TRBJ2-3; 7 bases line up with TRBD1. CDR3 length equals 16 residues. After removal of 6 bases from V and 4 bases from J, the junction contained 13 bases not matched to a gene. The V gene's germline CDR1 is MGHDK and CDR2 SYGVNS. In nucleotides, the CDR3 is TGTGCCAGCAGCAATAGGGCGACAGGGTTTGCAGATACGCAGTATTTT. The encoded protein is CASSNRATGFADTQYF.

The chain has TRBV2 and TRBJ1-6; D call uncertain. V was shortened by 8 bases and J by 7 bases, with 18 bases between the two germline ends. Germline CDR1 SNHLY, CDR2 FYNNEI. This CDR3 is 15 amino acids long. The CDR3 protein is CASDGRGLGNSPLHF. The CDR3 coding sequence is TGTGCCAGCGATGGCCGGGGTTTAGGGAATTCACCCCTCCACTTT.

The chain links TRBV3-1 to TRBJ2-3; possible D gene TRBD2, 6 bases. V was shortened by 4 bases and J by 2 bases, with 13 bases between the two germline ends. Germline V gives CDR1 LGHDT, CDR2 YNNKEL (reference sequence). CDR3 length equals 15 residues. CDR3 sequence (DNA): TGTGCCAGCAGCCCTATAGCGGCCAACACAGATACGCAGTATTTT. Translation gives CASSPIAANTDTQYF.

The chain combines TRBV12-3 or TRBV12-4 with TRBJ1-1; the match to TRBD1 covers 7 bases. V lost 6 bases to trimming and J lost 2 bases; unmatched junction nucleotides: 6. The CDR3 is 14 amino acids. CDR3 DNA sequence: TGTGCCAGCAGGACCTCAGGGGGTAACACTGAAGCTTTCTTT. Translation gives CASRTSGGNTEAFF.

The chain links TRBV6-5 to TRBJ2-7; 10 nucleotides line up with TRBD1. CDR3 size: 15 residues. Germline V CDR1 and CDR2: MNHEY, SVGAGI. The V and J ends lost 1 base and 5 bases, in that order; junction bases with no gene match: 5. The CDR3 DNA is TGTGCCAGCAGTTACTACGGACAGGGGGGCCACGAGCAGTACTTC. Translating gives CASSYYGQGGHEQYF.

This sequence joins TRBV20-1 and TRBJ2-1; 9 bases map to TRBD1. Germline lookup yields CDR1 DFQATT and CDR2 SNEGSKA (reference sequence). The length of the CDR3 is 17 residues. Trimming at V came to 0 bases and at J to 4 bases, leaving 10 bases not matched to a gene. DNA for the CDR3: TGCAGTGCTAGAGACATCGGGACAGGGATGGATTACAATGAGCAGTTCTTC. This sequence encodes CSARDIGTGMDYNEQFF.

V and J are TRBV19 and TRBJ2-2, with D possibly being TRBD1 (5 bases). Germline loops: CDR1 LNHDA, CDR2 SQIVND (reference sequence). This CDR3 region has 15 residues. Trimming cost V 3 bases and J 5 bases, with 13 bases left between them. The CDR3 region is CASSIEDTKTGELFF. CDR3 DNA: TGTGCCAGTAGTATCGAGGACACCAAAACCGGGGAGCTGTTTTTT.

This clonotype was observed a handful of times. V is TRBV29-1 and J is TRBJ1-1; D gene ambiguous. CDR1 SQVTM and CDR2 ANQGSEA come from the germline V gene. The CDR3 spans 11 residues. In DNA form, the CDR3 reads TGCAGTGGCAGGAGGAACACTGAAGCTTTCTTT. This codes for CSGRRNTEAFF.

The gene calls are TRBV27 and TRBJ2-5; maybe TRBD1 (6 bases). Per germline, CDR1 MNHEY and CDR2 SMNVEV (reference sequence). There are 14 residues in the CDR3. The ends were cut back, 6 bases at V and 9 bases at J, with 20 bases in the middle. CDR3 sequence reads: CASSRTRDTQAQYF. In DNA, the CDR3 is TGTGCCAGCAGCCGCACCCGGGACACCCAGGCCCAGTACTTC.

This chain connects TRBV11-2 to TRBJ1-4, with 7 nucleotides matching TRBD1. The CDR3 loop spans 19 amino acids. Looked up from germline, CDR1 is SGHAT and CDR2 is FQNNGV. V was pared by 5 bases and J by 14 bases, with 29 bases of the junction left unmatched. This chain's CDR3 is CASSKNLPQGGQARIALFF. As DNA, the CDR3 is TGTGCCAGCAGCAAAAACCTACCTCAGGGGGGACAAGCTCGGATAGCGCTGTTTTTT.

The chain recombines TRBV12-3 or TRBV12-4 with TRBJ2-2; possible D gene TRBD1, 6 bases. The CDR3 has 15 residues. V was cut by 7 bases and J by 4 bases, with 16 bases left in between. CDR3 protein: CASTTDRHSTGELFF. The CDR3 nucleotides read TGTGCCAGCACCACAGACAGGCACAGCACCGGGGAGCTGTTTTTT.

This chain joins TRBV4-2 and TRBJ2-7, with D hard to call. V lost 3 bases, J lost 2 bases, and 8 bases lay in between. Germline CDR1 reads LGHNA; CDR2 reads YNFKEQ. The CDR3 extends over 13 amino acids. CDR3 DNA: TGTGCCAGCAGCCAGGCCTCTACCTACGAGCAGTACTTC. As protein: CASSQASTYEQYF.

The chain employs TRBV6-5 and TRBJ1-2; unclear D gene. The V gene lost 10 bases and the J gene lost 6 bases, with 18 bases spanning the gap. The CDR3 consists of 13 residues. The germline gives CDR1 MNHEY, CDR2 SVGAGI. CDR3 loop: CATLSTGIHGYTF. In nucleotides, the CDR3 is TGTGCCACACTATCAACGGGGATCCATGGCTACACCTTC.

The chain recombines TRBV30 with TRBJ2-1; 8 positions match TRBD1. Unmatched junction bases numbered 6, after V lost 6 bases and J lost 2 bases. Germline V CDR1 and CDR2: GTSNPN, SVGIG (reference sequence). The CDR3 extends over 14 amino acids. In DNA form, the CDR3 reads TGTGCCTGCCCCTCGGACAGGGCCTACAATGAGCAGTTCTTC. It specifies CACPSDRAYNEQFF.

This clonotype came up a few times. The rearrangement joins TRBV12-3 or TRBV12-4 to TRBJ1-5, with D maybe TRBD1 (6 bases). Trimming pared 3 bases from V and 2 bases from J, leaving 8 bases between. This CDR3 contains 14 residues. CDR3: CASSLAGGNQPQHF. Written as DNA, the CDR3 is TGTGCCAGCAGTTTGGCAGGGGGCAATCAGCCCCAGCATTTT.